The source of this T cell receptor (beta chain) is a study of cytomegalovirus exposure and HLA in healthy donors. This PCR relied on a set of 60 Vbeta primers and 13 Jbeta primers. Method: immunoSEQ multiplex PCR; TCRdb's copy keeps in-frame clones and lacks some. The data show 95,000 to 110,000 clones, around 80% seen once. A remark on this clone: The sample holds other DNA sequences that translate to the same CDR3.

The trim removed 0 bases at V and 7 bases at J, leaving 2 bases unmatched. This CDR3 has 16 amino acids. Germline values: CDR1 SGHRS, CDR2 YFSETQ. The clonotype originates from a woman aged 40 to 50 in good health and CMV-seronegative. Sequencing used PBMCs. The rearrangement joins TRBV5-1 to TRBJ2-1, with 15 bases identical to TRBD2. CDR3 DNA sequence: TGCGCCAGCAGCTTGGATGGACTAGCGGGAGGGAATGAGCAGTTCTTC. Encoded protein: CASSLDGLAGGNEQFF.